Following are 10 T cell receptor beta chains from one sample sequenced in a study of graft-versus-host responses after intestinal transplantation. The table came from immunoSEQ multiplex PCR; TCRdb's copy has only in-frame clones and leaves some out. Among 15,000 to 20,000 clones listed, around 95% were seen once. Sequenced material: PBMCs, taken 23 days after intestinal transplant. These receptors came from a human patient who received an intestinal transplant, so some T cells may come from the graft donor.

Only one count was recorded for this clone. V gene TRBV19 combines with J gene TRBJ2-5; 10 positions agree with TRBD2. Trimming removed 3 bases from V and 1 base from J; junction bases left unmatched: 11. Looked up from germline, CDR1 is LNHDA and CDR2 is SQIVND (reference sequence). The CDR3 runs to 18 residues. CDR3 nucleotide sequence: TGTGCCAGTAGTATCGCTAGCGGGAGAGGAGGGACCCAAGAGACCCAGTACTTC. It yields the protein CASSIASGRGGTQETQYF. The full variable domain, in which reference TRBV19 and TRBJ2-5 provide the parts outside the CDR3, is DGGITQSPKYLFRKEGQNVTLSCEQNLNHDAMYWYRQDPGQGLRLIYYSQIVNDFQKGDIAEGYSVSREKKESFPLTVTSAQKNPTAFYLCASSIASGRGGTQETQYFGPGTRLLVL.

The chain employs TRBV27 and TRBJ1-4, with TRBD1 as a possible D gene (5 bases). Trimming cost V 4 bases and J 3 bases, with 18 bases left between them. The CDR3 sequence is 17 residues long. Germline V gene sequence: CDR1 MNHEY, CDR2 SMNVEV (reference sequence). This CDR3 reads CASSSPGGGIANEKLFF. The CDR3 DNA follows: TGTGCCAGCAGTTCCCCCGGCGGGGGTATAGCTAATGAAAAACTGTTTTTT.

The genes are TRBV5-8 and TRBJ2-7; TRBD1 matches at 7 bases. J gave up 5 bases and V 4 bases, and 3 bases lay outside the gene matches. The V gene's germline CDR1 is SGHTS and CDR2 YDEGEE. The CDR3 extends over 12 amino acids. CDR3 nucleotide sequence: TGTGCCAGCAGCCCCGGGACAGACGAGCAGTACTTC. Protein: CASSPGTDEQYF.

The CDR3 DNA reads as TGTGCCAGCAGTGACGGGACAGCGGAAGCTTTCTTT. It is translated as CASSDGTAEAFF. The chain links TRBV28 to TRBJ1-1, with 7 nucleotides matching TRBD1. J was trimmed by 8 bases and V by 5 bases; bases with no gene match: 5. Looked up from germline, CDR1 is MDHEN and CDR2 is SYDVKM. This CDR3 is 12 amino acids long.

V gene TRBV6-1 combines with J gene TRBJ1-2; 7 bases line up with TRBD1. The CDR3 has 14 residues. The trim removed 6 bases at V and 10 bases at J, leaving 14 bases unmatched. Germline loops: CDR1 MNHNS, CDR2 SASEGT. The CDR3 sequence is CASRPTYSDRAYTF. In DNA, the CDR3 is TGTGCCAGCAGACCCACCTATTCCGACAGGGCCTACACCTTC.

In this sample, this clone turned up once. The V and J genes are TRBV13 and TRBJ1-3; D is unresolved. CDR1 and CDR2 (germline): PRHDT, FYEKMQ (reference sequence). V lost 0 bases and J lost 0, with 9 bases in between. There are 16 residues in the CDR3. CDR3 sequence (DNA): TGTGCCAGCAGCTTAGGCGAGCTAGTCTCTGGAAACACCATATATTTT. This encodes CASSLGELVSGNTIYF.

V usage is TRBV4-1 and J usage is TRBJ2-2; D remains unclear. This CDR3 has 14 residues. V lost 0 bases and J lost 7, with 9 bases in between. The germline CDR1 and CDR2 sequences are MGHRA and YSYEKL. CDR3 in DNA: TGCGCCAGCAGCCAAGATGCGGTTGGCGGGGAGCTGTTTTTT. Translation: CASSQDAVGGELFF.

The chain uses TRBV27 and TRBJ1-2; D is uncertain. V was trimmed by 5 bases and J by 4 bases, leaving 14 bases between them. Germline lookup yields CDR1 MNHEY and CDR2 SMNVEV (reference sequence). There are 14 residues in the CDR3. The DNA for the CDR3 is TGTGCCAGCAGTCCCCGTGGGGTGATCTATGGCTACACCTTC. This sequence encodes CASSPRGVIYGYTF.

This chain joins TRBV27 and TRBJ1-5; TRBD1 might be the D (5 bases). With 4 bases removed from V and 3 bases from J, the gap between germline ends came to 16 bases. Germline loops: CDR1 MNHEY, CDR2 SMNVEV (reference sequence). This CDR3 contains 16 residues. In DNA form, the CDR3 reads TGTGCCAGCAGTTCAGTTGGGGACCTCCTCAATCAGCCCCAGCATTTT. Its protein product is CASSSVGDLLNQPQHF.

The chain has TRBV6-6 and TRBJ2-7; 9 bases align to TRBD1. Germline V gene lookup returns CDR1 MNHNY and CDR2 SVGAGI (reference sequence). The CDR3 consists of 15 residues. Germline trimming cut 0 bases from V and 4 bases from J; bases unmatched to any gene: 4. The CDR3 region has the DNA TGTGCCAGCAGTTACTCGAGACAGGGGGGTTACGAGCAGTACTTC. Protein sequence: CASSYSRQGGYEQYF.